Each of the 29 T cell receptor beta chains below was sequenced from the same sample in a study of T cell repertoires in cytomegalovirus infection. TCRdb itself ran the reads through MiXCR, one entry per CDR3 protein. The table lists around 280,000 distinct CDR3 sequences, roughly 15% of them singletons. Sequencing was performed on PBMCs. All receptors come from a human donor in good health (CMV status not recorded). Some clones in this sample may be carry-over from other donors' samples.

This clonotype appeared a few times. The chain has TRBV28 and TRBJ2-6, with D perhaps being TRBD1 or TRBD2 (7 bases each). The germline CDR1 and CDR2 sequences are MDHEN and SYDVKM. The CDR3 totals 17 residues. Trimming took 5 bases from V and 1 from J, leaving 15 bases between them. The CDR3 sequence: CASSPAGGVSGANVLTF. Written as DNA, the CDR3 is TGTGCCAGCAGTCCCGCAGGGGGGGTATCTGGGGCCAACGTCCTGACTTTC.

This clonotype came up a few times. J is TRBJ2-7 and V is TRBV5-4; either TRBD1 or TRBD2 may supply D (7 bases each). This CDR3 has 16 residues. CDR1 is SGHNT, CDR2 YYREEE, per germline (reference sequence). Trimming took off 4 bases at V and 1 base at J, with 18 bases between the two ends. CDR3 residues: CASSQGGGARSYEQYF. CDR3 DNA sequence: TGTGCCAGCAGCCAGGGGGGGGGGGCGCGGTCCTACGAGCAGTACTTC.

The gene calls are TRBV15 and TRBJ2-3; 9 bases map to TRBD1. Germline V lookup: CDR1 LNHNV, CDR2 YYDKDF (reference sequence). The V segment lost 0 bases and the J segment 4 bases; nucleotides outside the gene matches: 2. The CDR3 length is 15 residues. CDR3 residues: CATSRDTGGADTQYF. CDR3 in DNA: TGTGCCACCAGCAGAGATACAGGGGGCGCAGATACGCAGTATTTT.

This clonotype was seen at least ten times. The chain has TRBV12-3 or TRBV12-4 and TRBJ1-1; D is ambiguous. This CDR3 is built from 11 residues. V gave up 3 bases and J gave up 8 bases, with 7 bases separating them. The CDR3 here is CASSLGREAFF. CDR3 bases: TGTGCCAGCAGTTTGGGCAGAGAAGCTTTCTTT.

This clonotype was seen just once. A read error is likely, as this CDR3 ends without the conserved phenylalanine or tryptophan. The genes are TRBV10-2 and TRBJ2-5; tentatively, D is TRBD1 (5 bases). The CDR3 contains 12 residues. The germline gives CDR1 WSHSY, CDR2 SAAADI. V lost 0 bases, J lost 7 bases, and 6 bases lay in between. CDR3 sequence (DNA): TGCGCCAGCAGTGAGTCAAGGGGGACCCAGTACTGC. Translating gives CASSESRGTQYC.

This clonotype appeared a few times. The rearrangement joins TRBV29-1 to TRBJ1-1, with D unresolved. This CDR3 has 12 residues. Trimming pared 1 base from V and 6 bases from J, leaving 9 bases between. Germline lookup yields CDR1 SQVTM and CDR2 ANQGSEA. This chain's CDR3 is CSVEGAAAEAFF. The DNA of the CDR3 is TGCAGCGTTGAAGGGGCCGCCGCTGAAGCTTTCTTT. Based on the CDR3 plus reference TRBV29-1 and TRBJ1-1, the full variable domain is SAVISQKPSRDICQRGTSLTIQCQVDSQVTMMFWYRQQPGQSLTLIATANQGSEATYESGFVIDKFPISRPNLTFSTLTVSNMSPEDSSIYLCSVEGAAAEAFFGQGTRLTVV.

This clonotype has only a few counts. The rearrangement uses TRBV6-2 or TRBV6-3 and TRBJ2-5, with a weak D call TRBD1 (6 bases). The V end lost 4 bases, the J end lost 5 bases, and 11 bases lay between the germline ends. CDR3 length: 13 amino acids. CDR1 and CDR2 (germline): MNHEY, SVGEGT. The CDR3, as DNA: TGTGCCAGCAGTTCTGGGACATCGGAGACCCAGTACTTC. This gives the protein CASSSGTSETQYF.

This clonotype was detected ten times or more. This rearrangement joins TRBV19 to TRBJ1-5; D uncertain. Germline V CDR1 and CDR2: LNHDA, SQIVND (reference sequence). The CDR3 is 16 residues long. V shed 8 bases and J shed 4 bases, with 21 bases lying between them. The CDR3: CASYQVTRQKNQPQHF. The CDR3 DNA is TGTGCCAGTTATCAGGTAACACGGCAGAAAAATCAGCCCCAGCATTTT. Variable domain in full (rest from reference TRBV19 and TRBJ1-5): DGGITQSPKYLFRKEGQNVTLSCEQNLNHDAMYWYRQDPGQGLRLIYYSQIVNDFQKGDIAEGYSVSREKKESFPLTVTSAQKNPTAFYLCASYQVTRQKNQPQHFGDGTRLSIL.

This clonotype was picked up many times. This sequence joins TRBV6-2 or TRBV6-3 and TRBJ2-3; 13 bases agree with TRBD2. V lost 6 bases and J lost 5; bases outside the gene matches: 8. The CDR3 consists of 16 residues. From germline, CDR1 is MNHEY and CDR2 SVGEGT. The CDR3 bases are TGTGCCAGCAGCCGGTGGACTAGCGGGAGTGGAGATACGCAGTATTTT. It encodes CASSRWTSGSGDTQYF.

The sample holds a few counts of this clonotype. The V call is TRBV29-1, the J call TRBJ1-1; weak D call: TRBD1 (6 bases). V lost 6 bases and J 2 bases, leaving 13 bases between the germline ends. This CDR3 spans 13 amino acids. Germline CDR1 is SQVTM and CDR2 is ANQGSEA. DNA for the CDR3: TGCAGCGTCTCCGGGACATTAAACACTGAAGCTTTCTTT. It codes for CSVSGTLNTEAFF.

This clonotype has a count of ten or more. V and J are TRBV7-2 and TRBJ2-5, with 13 bases that match TRBD2. Germline trimming cut 7 bases from V and 10 bases from J; bases unmatched to any gene: 27. Germline V gives CDR1 SGHTA, CDR2 FQGNSA. There are 20 residues in the CDR3. The CDR3 nucleotides read TGTGCCAGCATTCCGCCGGGGGCGGGACTAGCGGGGACCCCTCCGGGGGGCCAGTACTTC. As protein: CASIPPGAGLAGTPPGGQYF.

This chain connects TRBV6-2 or TRBV6-3 to TRBJ2-1; 10 bases match TRBD1. The germline V gene has CDR1 MNHEY and CDR2 SVGEGT. V was clipped by 7 bases and J by 7 bases; unmatched bases: 10. The CDR3 runs to 15 residues. CDR3 region: CASNPGTGVMNEQFF. In DNA form, the CDR3 reads TGTGCCAGCAACCCCGGGACAGGGGTTATGAATGAGCAGTTCTTC.

In its sample, this clonotype was seen a few times. J is TRBJ2-7 and V is TRBV20-1; 7 bases are a match to TRBD2. V was clipped by 6 bases and J by 9 bases; unmatched bases: 11. Per germline, CDR1 DFQATT and CDR2 SNEGSKA (reference sequence). CDR3 length equals 12 residues. DNA for the CDR3: TGCAGTGCCCGCCGGGAGGAACTCTCGCAGTACTTC. It is translated as CSARREELSQYF.

This clonotype was seen at least ten times. This rearrangement joins TRBV7-8 to TRBJ1-5; unclear D gene. The V and J ends lost 5 bases and 5 bases respectively, with 19 bases between them. The CDR3 is 16 residues long. The germline V gene has CDR1 SGHVS and CDR2 FQNEAQ. The CDR3 protein is CASSPLVSGLYQPQHF. The CDR3 nucleotides read TGTGCCAGCAGCCCGCTAGTTTCCGGTCTCTATCAGCCCCAGCATTTT.

The chain employs TRBV10-3 and TRBJ2-2; D is possibly TRBD1 (7 bases). CDR1 and CDR2 (germline): ENHRY, SYGVKD. The V gene lost 5 bases and the J gene lost 5 bases, with 18 bases spanning the gap. The CDR3 extends over 16 amino acids. CDR3 in DNA: TGTGCCATCAGTTCGGAGACGCAGGGGGGAACCGGGGAGCTGTTTTTT. This gives the protein CAISSETQGGTGELFF.

This clonotype was found a few times. The chain has TRBV7-3 and TRBJ2-5; TRBD1 matches at 10 bases. Germline V lookup: CDR1 SGHTA, CDR2 FQGTGA. This CDR3 has 14 residues. The V and J ends lost 1 base and 6 bases, in that order; junction bases with no gene match: 2. The CDR3 DNA is TGTGCCAGCAGCTTAAAGGGACAGGGGAAGACCCAGTACTTC. Protein sequence: CASSLKGQGKTQYF.

This clonotype was detected many times. V and J are TRBV10-3 and TRBJ1-6; 7 bases are shared with TRBD1. The CDR3 runs 16 residues. From germline, CDR1 is ENHRY and CDR2 SYGVKD. J gave up 7 bases and V 3 bases, and 9 bases lay outside the gene matches. The CDR3: CAISDHRQGGNSPLHF. DNA of the CDR3: TGTGCCATCAGTGACCACCGACAGGGAGGAAATTCACCCCTCCACTTT.

This clonotype was observed a handful of times. The chain couples TRBV11-2 to TRBJ2-7, with D possibly being TRBD1 (6 bases). CDR3 length equals 15 residues. The germline CDR1 and CDR2 sequences are SGHAT and FQNNGV. The V end was cut by 0 bases, the J end by 4 bases, with 13 bases between. The chain's CDR3 is CASSLDPSGVYEQYF. The DNA for the CDR3 is TGTGCCAGCAGCTTAGATCCGTCAGGGGTTTACGAGCAGTACTTC.

The chain combines TRBV19 with TRBJ2-1, with D hard to call. CDR1 is LNHDA and CDR2 is SQIVND in the germline V gene (reference sequence). V was shortened by 3 bases and J by 2 bases, with 11 bases between the two germline ends. CDR3 length equals 15 residues. The CDR3 is CASSIWQAAYNEQFF. DNA of the CDR3: TGTGCCAGTAGTATTTGGCAGGCCGCCTACAATGAGCAGTTCTTC.

This clonotype was seen a few times. V gene TRBV7-9 combines with J gene TRBJ1-2; D is ambiguous. Trimming shortened V by 3 bases and J by 4 bases, and 9 bases separated the two germline ends. The length of the CDR3 is 13 residues. The germline V gene encodes CDR1 SEHNR and CDR2 FQNEAQ (reference sequence). CDR3 DNA: TGTGCCAGCAGCTTCGGCAGTGCCTATGGCTACACCTTC. Protein sequence: CASSFGSAYGYTF.

This clonotype was counted many times. The chain links TRBV15 to TRBJ1-6; tentative D call: TRBD1 (6 bases). Germline V gene lookup returns CDR1 LNHNV and CDR2 YYDKDF (reference sequence). The CDR3 has 16 amino acids. V lost 0 bases to trimming and J lost 7 bases, with 13 bases between them. The CDR3 loop is CATSRDLTGKNSPLHF. The CDR3 DNA is TGTGCCACCAGCAGAGATCTGACAGGAAAAAATTCACCCCTCCACTTT. The full variable domain, with the rest looked up from reference TRBV15 and TRBJ1-6, is DAMVIQNPRYQVTQFGKPVTLSCSQTLNHNVMYWYQQKSSQAPKLLFHYYDKDFNNEADTPDNFQSRRPNTSFCFLDIRSPGLGDTAMYLCATSRDLTGKNSPLHFGNGTRLTVT.

This clonotype was seen only a few times. The V and J genes are TRBV19 and TRBJ2-6; D gene ambiguous. Germline-derived CDR1 and CDR2 are LNHDA and SQIVND (reference sequence). The CDR3 length is 18 residues. The V end was cut by 3 bases, the J end by 0 bases, with 15 bases between. The CDR3 DNA is TGTGCCAGTAGTATCTTAATAGCCGGTTTCTCTGGGGCCAACGTCCTGACTTTC. Translation: CASSILIAGFSGANVLTF. Full variable domain (missing parts from reference TRBV19 and TRBJ2-6): DGGITQSPKYLFRKEGQNVTLSCEQNLNHDAMYWYRQDPGQGLRLIYYSQIVNDFQKGDIAEGYSVSREKKESFPLTVTSAQKNPTAFYLCASSILIAGFSGANVLTFGAGSRLTVL.

This clonotype showed up just a few times. The CDR3 sequence: CSAHLPGLSSYEQYF. The DNA of the CDR3 is TGCAGTGCCCACTTACCGGGACTGAGCTCCTACGAGCAGTACTTC. The chain carries TRBV20-1 and TRBJ2-7; possible D gene TRBD2, 6 bases. The germline V and J ends were trimmed by 6 bases and 0 bases, with 18 bases remaining between them. The CDR3 has 15 amino acids. Germline CDR1 DFQATT, CDR2 SNEGSKA (reference sequence).

The chain carries TRBV28 and TRBJ1-5, with TRBD1 as a possible D gene (6 bases). Germline values: CDR1 MDHEN, CDR2 SYDVKM. V gave up 7 bases and J gave up 1 base, with 11 bases separating them. The length of the CDR3 is 14 residues. CDR3 sequence (DNA): TGTGCCAGCAAGAAAGGGGGAAGCAATCAGCCCCAGCATTTT. This translates into CASKKGGSNQPQHF.

This clonotype has at least ten counts. The V and J genes are TRBV6-5 and TRBJ2-5; D is undetermined. CDR1 MNHEY and CDR2 SVGAGI come from the germline V gene. V gave up 2 bases and J gave up 5 bases, with 3 bases separating them. The CDR3 spans 11 residues. CDR3: CASSYLETQYF. The DNA of the CDR3 is TGTGCCAGCAGTTACCTGGAGACCCAGTACTTC.

The chain recombines TRBV12-3 or TRBV12-4 with TRBJ2-4, with D possibly matching TRBD2 (7 bases). The ends were cut back, 11 bases at V and 1 base at J, with 15 bases in the middle. The CDR3 has 14 amino acids. The CDR3 reads CASGRGGAKNIQYF. Written as DNA, the CDR3 is TGTGCCTCTGGGAGGGGGGGGGCCAAAAACATTCAGTACTTC.

This clonotype occurred a few times. V and J are TRBV27 and TRBJ2-5; no definite D call. The CDR3 sequence is 13 residues long. Between the trimmed V and J ends, which lost 3 bases and 1 base, there was a span of 6 bases. CDR1 is MNHEY and CDR2 is SMNVEV in the germline V gene (reference sequence). Here the CDR3 DNA reads TGTGCCAGCAGTTTTCTGGGCCAAGAGACCCAGTACTTC. Translating gives CASSFLGQETQYF.

This clonotype showed up just a few times. CDR3 residues: CSVDVGTSGYTF. The CDR3 bases are TGCAGCGTTGACGTAGGGACCTCTGGCTACACCTTC. The chain couples TRBV29-1 to TRBJ1-2, with D tentatively TRBD1 (5 bases). V lost 3 bases, J lost 7 bases, and 12 bases lay in between. The CDR3 sequence is 12 residues long. Germline loops: CDR1 SQVTM, CDR2 ANQGSEA.

This clonotype was detected many times. The V and J genes are TRBV2 and TRBJ2-1; possible D gene TRBD2, 6 bases. CDR3 length equals 15 residues. V shed 1 base and J shed 0 bases, with 7 bases lying between them. CDR1 and CDR2 (germline): SNHLY, FYNNEI. The CDR3, as DNA: TGTGCCAGCAGTGAAGTGCGGGGCTCCTACAATGAGCAGTTCTTC. It yields the protein CASSEVRGSYNEQFF.